By share, the clone carrying this T cell receptor beta chain counts as medium-sized. Its target is not known. TCR beta rearrangements were amplified from peripheral blood genomic DNA. The entry originates in a study of T cell repertoires in aging, cancer and after chemotherapy. Trimming stripped 0 bases from V and 3 bases from J, with 2 bases between. Germline V lookup: CDR1 MNHEY, CDR2 SVGEGT. This CDR3 comprises 12 residues. TRB rearrangements spanning V, D and J were amplified using mixed TRB-A/B primers. MiXCR, run by TCRdb on the multiplex PCR reads, gives a single entry per CDR3 protein. The table includes approximately 3,200 distinct CDR3 sequences, under 25% detected once. Findings and limits, study-wide: In hematological cancer patients, infiltrated lymphoid organs may have impaired thymic emigration or peripheral T cell expansion. Loss of evenness, beyond lost richness, contributed to age-related TCR diversity decline in cancer patients. Age-matched healthy donors had significantly more diverse, less clonal blood TCR repertoires than untreated cancer patients.

The sequenced sample was blood. This chain links TRBV6-2 or TRBV6-3 with TRBJ1-2; D is undetermined. This receptor was obtained from a human donor with a blood cancer. CDR3 nucleotides: TGTGCCAGCAGTTACTCGGACTATGGCTACACCTTC. Protein: CASSYSDYGYTF.